What follows describes a single T cell receptor beta chain. The source of the sample is a study of blood T cell repertoires in COVID-19. As for the study in general: Collection of acute and convalescent COVID-19 samples took place in the United States, Italy and Spain. PBMCs, B-cell-depleted T cells, or T cells were the source of the cDNA or gDNA that made up the material.

Donors in Cohort 3 who had recovered were those with two negative PCRs, healthcare professional clearance, or resolution of their symptoms. V gave up 1 base and J gave up 4 bases, with 7 bases separating them. Germline loops: CDR1 LGHNA, CDR2 YSLEER. The CDR3 has 14 amino acids. Authors' analysis steps: Scientists estimated how many nucleated cells there were by amplifying reference gene primers. Repertoires were generated with immunoSEQ multiplex PCR, while TCRdb's copy carries only in-frame clones and drops some. V and J calls and clone size follow that table, whereas D and trimming were derived from the DNA. Of 200,000 to 250,000 clones detected, about four fifths appear once; the ten largest clones hold around 1.8%.

The sequence was obtained from a man in his 60s who had recovered from COVID-19. Sequenced: PBMCs or T cells enriched from blood (not recorded which). The chain has TRBV4-3 and TRBJ2-2; D is ambiguous. The CDR3 loop reads CASSQGAVTGELFF. As DNA, the CDR3 is TGCGCCAGCAGCCAAGGCGCGGTCACCGGGGAGCTGTTTTTT.